The 19 T cell receptor beta chains below all came from one sample that was sequenced in a study of cytomegalovirus exposure and HLA in healthy donors. The PCR was carried out with 60 Vbeta primers and 13 Jbeta primers. Some clones are missing from TCRdb's copy, which holds only in-frame ones; the method was immunoSEQ multiplex PCR. Among about 190,000 clones listed, roughly 80% were seen once. The source material was PBMCs. These receptors came from a woman between 45 and 60 years old in good health and CMV-seropositive.

CDR3 region: CASSLSGGAYNSPLHF. The DNA of the CDR3 is TGTGCCAGCAGCTTGAGTGGGGGCGCGTATAATTCACCCCTCCACTTT. The rearrangement joins TRBV5-5 to TRBJ1-6; possibly TRBD1 for D (6 bases). The CDR3 covers 16 residues. V lost 1 base, J lost 4 bases, and 12 bases lay in between. Germline V gene data show CDR1 as SGHKS and CDR2 as YYEKEE (reference sequence).

This chain links TRBV15 with TRBJ2-7, with a possible D match to TRBD2 (6 bases). This CDR3 has 16 amino acids. Between the trimmed V and J ends, which lost 0 bases and 4 bases, there was a span of 16 bases. The germline V gene has CDR1 LNHNV and CDR2 YYDKDF (reference sequence). CDR3 DNA: TGTGCCACCAGCAGAGAAACCGGGACGGCGGGATACGAGCAGTACTTC. Protein: CATSRETGTAGYEQYF.

The chain carries TRBV7-2 and TRBJ1-2; D is unresolved. CDR1 and CDR2 from the germline V gene are SGHTA and FQGNSA. Trimming shortened V by 0 bases and J by 7 bases, and 9 bases separated the two germline ends. The CDR3 totals 13 residues. The CDR3 is CASSLAVAAGYTF. CDR3 sequence (DNA): TGTGCCAGCAGCTTAGCGGTAGCGGCTGGCTACACCTTC.

The CDR3 region is CASSAARTGELFF. As DNA, the CDR3 is TGTGCCAGCAGCGCGGCCAGAACCGGGGAGCTGTTTTTT. The chain couples TRBV11-3 to TRBJ2-2; no clear D. The length of the CDR3 is 13 residues. Germline CDR1 reads SGHNT; CDR2 reads YENEEA. Trimming took 5 bases from V and 5 from J, leaving 9 bases between them.

This chain connects TRBV18 to TRBJ1-1, with D perhaps matching TRBD1 (5 bases). V lost 2 bases and J lost 7, with 23 bases in between. CDR3 size: 17 residues. In germline, CDR1 is KGHSH, CDR2 LQKENI. As DNA, the CDR3 is TGTGCCAGCTCACCAATGGTACGGAACAGGTTAAGAGTTGAAGCTTTCTTT. Amino acid sequence: CASSPMVRNRLRVEAFF. Supplemented by reference TRBV18 and TRBJ1-1, the full variable domain reads NAGVMQNPRHLVRRRGQEARLRCSPMKGHSHVYWYRQLPEEGLKFMVYLQKENIIDESGMPKERFSAEFPKEGPSILRIQQVVRGDSAAYFCASSPMVRNRLRVEAFFGQGTRLTVV.

The chain couples TRBV13 to TRBJ2-7; D is perhaps TRBD1 (6 bases). Trimming left V 5 bases short and J 2 bases short, with 13 bases between. The CDR3 has 14 amino acids. The germline V gene has CDR1 PRHDT and CDR2 FYEKMQ (reference sequence). CDR3 region: CASSTNRDPYEQYF. The CDR3, as DNA: TGTGCCAGCAGCACCAACAGGGACCCCTACGAGCAGTACTTC.

This clone was seen once. V gene TRBV28 combines with J gene TRBJ2-5; D may be TRBD1 (5 bases). The CDR3 has 12 residues. The germline V gene has CDR1 MDHEN and CDR2 SYDVKM. V was clipped by 3 bases and J by 3 bases, with 5 bases between them. The CDR3 DNA reads as TGTGCCAGCAGTTTCAGGGAAGAGACCCAGTACTTC. Its protein is CASSFREETQYF. The full variable domain, rest sourced from reference TRBV28 and TRBJ2-5, is DVKVTQSSRYLVKRTGEKVFLECVQDMDHENMFWYRQDPGLGLRLIYFSYDVKMKEKGDIPEGYSVSREKKERFSLILESASTNQTSMYLCASSFREETQYFGPGTRLLVL.

The V and J genes are TRBV5-1 and TRBJ2-1, with TRBD1 matching over 7 bases. The CDR3 sequence is 15 residues long. The junction had 4 bases not matched to a gene; V was cut back by 0 bases and J by 4 bases. Germline V gene lookup returns CDR1 SGHRS and CDR2 YFSETQ. CDR3 DNA sequence: TGCGCCAGCAGCTTGGGTGGGACAGAGTACAATGAGCAGTTCTTC. It yields the protein CASSLGGTEYNEQFF.

In this sample, this clone turned up a few times. The chain joins TRBV4-2 to TRBJ2-2, with 7 bases aligning to TRBD1. J gave up 5 bases and V 0 bases, and 6 bases lay outside the gene matches. The germline CDR1 and CDR2 sequences are LGHNA and YNFKEQ. The CDR3 has 16 residues. CDR3 amino acids: CASSQDQTGVTGELFF. The CDR3 DNA follows: TGTGCCAGCAGCCAAGATCAAACAGGGGTTACCGGGGAGCTGTTTTTT.

The count of this clone is one. The genes are TRBV28 and TRBJ2-7; unclear D gene. This CDR3 contains 15 residues. Trimming left V 5 bases short and J 0 bases short, with 14 bases between. CDR1 is MDHEN, CDR2 SYDVKM, per germline. CDR3 sequence (DNA): TGTGCCAGCAGTATCCCACACACATACTCCTACGAGCAGTACTTC. It is translated as CASSIPHTYSYEQYF. The full variable domain, in which reference TRBV28 and TRBJ2-7 provide the parts outside the CDR3, is DVKVTQSSRYLVKRTGEKVFLECVQDMDHENMFWYRQDPGLGLRLIYFSYDVKMKEKGDIPEGYSVSREKKERFSLILESASTNQTSMYLCASSIPHTYSYEQYFGPGTRLTVT.

The chain combines TRBV7-8 with TRBJ2-1, with D possibly being TRBD1 (6 bases). From germline, CDR1 is SGHVS and CDR2 FQNEAQ. The CDR3 length is 13 residues. V was pared by 4 bases and J by 5 bases, with 9 bases between. DNA for the CDR3: TGTGCCAGCAGCTCAGACAGGAACAATGAGCAGTTCTTC. This sequence encodes CASSSDRNNEQFF.

The genes are TRBV11-2 and TRBJ2-1; 7 bases are a match to TRBD2. The trim removed 1 base at V and 2 bases at J, leaving 5 bases unmatched. Germline CDR1 reads SGHAT; CDR2 reads FQNNGV. This CDR3 is 16 amino acids long. The CDR3 coding sequence is TGTGCCAGCAGCTTAGTTGTTGGGGGGGCCTACAATGAGCAGTTCTTC. It specifies CASSLVVGGAYNEQFF.

The gene calls are TRBV27 and TRBJ2-5; 9 nucleotides align to TRBD1. The CDR3 extends over 14 amino acids. The germline V gene encodes CDR1 MNHEY and CDR2 SMNVEV (reference sequence). The J segment lost 4 bases and the V segment lost 6 bases, leaving 6 bases of the junction unmatched. CDR3 protein: CASRETGGIETQYF. In nucleotides, the CDR3 is TGTGCCAGCAGGGAGACAGGGGGGATAGAGACCCAGTACTTC.

CDR3 amino acids: CASSLVGGGMNTEAFF. The CDR3, as DNA: TGCGCCAGCAGCTTGGTTGGGGGAGGCATGAACACTGAAGCTTTCTTT. The gene calls are TRBV5-1 and TRBJ1-1, with D possibly being TRBD1 (5 bases). The CDR3 is made up of 16 amino acids. V dropped 0 bases and J dropped 0 bases, with 12 bases sitting between them. Germline V CDR1 and CDR2: SGHRS, YFSETQ.

The chain has TRBV19 and TRBJ2-1; 12 nucleotides match TRBD1. J was trimmed by 9 bases and V by 5 bases; bases with no gene match: 8. From germline, CDR1 is LNHDA and CDR2 SQIVND (reference sequence). The CDR3 loop spans 15 amino acids. DNA of the CDR3: TGTGCCAGTAGTGTTACCGGGACAGGGGGCGGTGAGCAGTTCTTC. It yields the protein CASSVTGTGGGEQFF.

V is TRBV6-1 and J is TRBJ1-1; 8 positions match TRBD1. V lost 6 bases, J lost 0 bases, and 3 bases stayed unmatched. There are 14 residues in the CDR3. The V gene's germline CDR1 is MNHNS and CDR2 SASEGT. In DNA, the CDR3 is TGTGCCAGCAGCGAGACAGGGGTGAACACTGAAGCTTTCTTT. Protein product: CASSETGVNTEAFF.

The chain recombines TRBV4-2 with TRBJ2-2; 9 bases map to TRBD2. The germline V gene has CDR1 LGHNA and CDR2 YNFKEQ. The CDR3 has 19 amino acids. With 4 bases clipped from V and 6 bases from J, the junction kept 18 bases outside the gene matches. CDR3: CASSLPSEWRGGIPGELFF. CDR3 bases: TGTGCCAGCAGCCTCCCCTCCGAATGGCGGGGGGGAATCCCCGGGGAGCTGTTTTTT.

The V and J genes are TRBV7-9 and TRBJ2-3; D perhaps matches TRBD1 (5 bases). V was shortened by 3 bases and J by 2 bases, with 15 bases between the two germline ends. CDR3 length equals 16 residues. Germline loops: CDR1 SEHNR, CDR2 FQNEAQ (reference sequence). The CDR3: CASSFPTDTYTDTQYF. Here the CDR3 DNA reads TGTGCCAGCAGCTTTCCGACAGACACCTACACAGATACGCAGTATTTT.

The chain couples TRBV7-3 to TRBJ2-1; 12 bases fit TRBD2. The CDR3 length is 16 residues. The trim removed 6 bases at V and 3 bases at J, leaving 6 bases unmatched. Looked up from germline, CDR1 is SGHTA and CDR2 is FQGTGA. In DNA, the CDR3 is TGTGCCAGCAGTTTACTGACTAGCGGGGGCTACAATGAGCAGTTCTTC. Its protein product is CASSLLTSGGYNEQFF.